This entry features one TCR beta chain sequence. Its antigen is undetermined. Germline V gene lookup returns CDR1 MNHNY and CDR2 SVGAGI (reference sequence). The CDR3 runs 15 residues. Unmatched junction bases numbered 13, after V lost 5 bases and J lost 8 bases. This specimen belongs to a study of blood T cells in healthy people across ages. Study outcomes and limitations: Greater diversity and more naive CD4+ cells were seen in long-lived donors than in aged donors.

The second PCR ran about 7 to 12 cycles with a sample-barcoded 5' primer and J-beta primers. TCRdb redid the calling of the 5' RACE reads with MiXCR, one entry per CDR3 protein. The data show some 890,000 distinct CDR3 sequences, 25% to 30% seen once. These data also formed part of another study, on T cells of mothers and their children. As that study records: Each 15 ul cDNA reaction used about 1.5 ug RNA; all RNA was used.

This receptor was obtained from a woman aged 35 to 49 in good health. The chain combines TRBV6-6 with TRBJ1-2, with 8 positions matching TRBD1. Input material: blood. The CDR3 sequence is CASSHQQGVLSGYTF. CDR3 DNA: TGTGCCAGCAGTCACCAACAGGGGGTCCTGTCCGGCTACACCTTC.